The clone carrying this T cell receptor (beta chain) was picked up many times. This sample is drawn from a study of low-dose radiotherapy and immunotherapy resistance in tumors. The CDR3 loop spans 17 amino acids. Germline-derived CDR1 and CDR2 are LGHDT and YNNKEL (reference sequence). J was trimmed by 0 bases and V by 0 bases; bases with no gene match: 7. TRAV- and TRBV-specific primers, spanning alpha and beta chains, primed first-strand cDNA. Amplification of TCRs used a constant-region primer and V-primer adapter for around 18 PCR cycles. TCRdb re-called the reads with MiXCR, one entry per CDR3 protein. Of about 58,000 distinct CDR3 sequences in the sample, around a quarter were seen once. Time point given: after trial treatment. Treatment indicated: LDRT plus nivolumab, ipilimumab, low-dose cyclophosphamide and aspirin (RACIN trial).

This receptor was taken from a male donor with prostate cancer. The sequencing used PBMCs, collected after low-dose radiotherapy plus immunotherapy. This rearrangement joins TRBV3-1 to TRBJ2-7, with 8 bases that match TRBD2. Here the CDR3 reads CASSQDPGLGISYEQYF. The CDR3 bases are TGTGCCAGCAGCCAAGATCCGGGACTAGGCATCTCCTACGAGCAGTACTTC.